These 10 T cell receptor beta chains came from one sample sequenced in a study of OX40 agonist ivuxolimab in advanced cancers. This table comes from immunoSEQ multiplex PCR, and its TCRdb copy is limited to in-frame clones, with some not included. The profile covers about 52,000 clones, with about 85% appearing a single time and 11% to 15% taken by the ten largest. Here the sequenced sample was CD4+ or CD8+ T cells sorted from blood, taken in a trial of the OX40 agonist ivuxolimab. The origin of the receptors is an adult with an advanced solid tumor such as melanoma, head and neck, liver or kidney cancer.

A single count supports this clone. The rearrangement uses TRBV27 and TRBJ1-1; TRBD1 might be the D (5 bases). Per germline, CDR1 MNHEY and CDR2 SMNVEV (reference sequence). The V gene lost 4 bases and the J gene lost 5 bases, with 23 bases spanning the gap. This CDR3 is 17 amino acids long. The CDR3 DNA reads as TGTGCCAGCAGTTCGGTAGGGTCAGGGAATCTTTGGACTGAAGCTTTCTTT. Translation gives CASSSVGSGNLWTEAFF.

The gene calls are TRBV27 and TRBJ2-7; 8 positions agree with TRBD2. This CDR3 spans 15 amino acids. Looked up from germline, CDR1 is MNHEY and CDR2 is SMNVEV (reference sequence). The V gene end was trimmed by 4 bases and the J gene end by 4 bases; junction bases not matched to a gene: 9. The CDR3 DNA sequence: TGTGCCAGCAGTTCCGGGGGGGCGTGGGGTTACGAGCAGTACTTC. This sequence encodes CASSSGGAWGYEQYF.

The chain combines TRBV14 with TRBJ1-2; possible D gene TRBD1, 5 bases. The CDR3 spans 17 residues. Looked up from germline, CDR1 is SGHDN and CDR2 is FVKESK. Trimming left V 4 bases short and J 0 bases short, with 18 bases between. The CDR3 reads CASSPHAAGPPNYGYTF. CDR3 bases: TGTGCCAGCAGCCCCCATGCGGCAGGGCCTCCTAACTATGGCTACACCTTC.

The V call is TRBV19, the J call TRBJ2-7, with a possible D match to TRBD1 (5 bases). Trimming took off 1 base at V and 4 bases at J, with 11 bases between the two ends. This CDR3 region has 14 residues. CDR1 is LNHDA and CDR2 is SQIVND in the germline V gene (reference sequence). The CDR3 protein is CASSIGVQGYEQYF. CDR3 nucleotide sequence: TGTGCCAGTAGTATAGGGGTGCAGGGTTACGAGCAGTACTTC.

This rearrangement joins TRBV7-8 to TRBJ1-5, with D perhaps TRBD1 (6 bases). Trimming left V 2 bases short and J 0 bases short, with 11 bases between. The CDR3 is made up of 16 amino acids. Germline-derived CDR1 and CDR2 are SGHVS and FQNEAQ. CDR3 in amino acids: CASSLTRGYSNQPQHF. In DNA, the CDR3 is TGTGCCAGCAGCTTAACCAGGGGTTATAGCAATCAGCCCCAGCATTTT. Supplemented by reference TRBV7-8 and TRBJ1-5, the full variable domain reads GAGVSQSPRYKVAKRGQDVALRCDPISGHVSLFWYQQALGQGPEFLTYFQNEAQLDKSGLPSDRFFAERPEGSVSTLKIQRTQQEDSAVYLCASSLTRGYSNQPQHFGDGTRLSIL.

The chain is built from TRBV11-2 and TRBJ1-2; 8 nucleotides line up with TRBD1. CDR3 size: 14 residues. After removal of 4 bases from V and 0 bases from J, the junction contained 1 base not matched to a gene. In germline, CDR1 is SGHAT, CDR2 FQNNGV. The DNA of the CDR3 is TGTGCCAGCAGCTGGACAGGGTCTAACTATGGCTACACCTTC. Its protein product is CASSWTGSNYGYTF. The full variable domain, its missing parts supplied by reference TRBV11-2 and TRBJ1-2, is EAGVAQSPRYKIIEKRQSVAFWCNPISGHATLYWYQQILGQGPKLLIQFQNNGVVDDSQLPKDRFSAERLKGVDSTLKIQPAKLEDSAVYLCASSWTGSNYGYTFGSGTRLTVV.

This clone was recorded only once. J is TRBJ2-5 and V is TRBV7-8, with D maybe TRBD1 (7 bases). Germline CDR1 SGHVS, CDR2 FQNEAQ. CDR3 length: 19 amino acids. Trimming shortened V by 5 bases and J by 7 bases, and 32 bases separated the two germline ends. The CDR3 nucleotides are TGTGCCAGCAGCCCCTCGGAGGGGGCAAAGACTAGGGGATTGGGGACCCAGTACTTC. Its translation is CASSPSEGAKTRGLGTQYF. The whole variable domain, filled in from reference TRBV7-8 and TRBJ2-5, reads GAGVSQSPRYKVAKRGQDVALRCDPISGHVSLFWYQQALGQGPEFLTYFQNEAQLDKSGLPSDRFFAERPEGSVSTLKIQRTQQEDSAVYLCASSPSEGAKTRGLGTQYFGPGTRLLVL.

This rearrangement joins TRBV7-9 to TRBJ1-1, with D perhaps matching TRBD1 (5 bases). Per germline, CDR1 SEHNR and CDR2 FQNEAQ (reference sequence). The CDR3 extends over 12 amino acids. With 6 bases removed from V and 8 bases from J, the gap between germline ends came to 13 bases. The CDR3 loop reads CASSSARGEAFF. The CDR3 nucleotides read TGTGCCAGCAGTTCGGCCCGGGGGGAAGCTTTCTTT.

V gene TRBV5-6 combines with J gene TRBJ2-7; tentative D call: TRBD1 (5 bases). This CDR3 is 13 amino acids long. With 3 bases removed from V and 5 bases from J, the gap between germline ends came to 12 bases. The germline V gene has CDR1 SGHDT and CDR2 YYEEEE. CDR3 region: CASSSNWGHEQYF. For the CDR3, the DNA is TGTGCCAGCAGCTCGAATTGGGGCCACGAGCAGTACTTC.

The chain has TRBV19 and TRBJ2-5; the D gene is possibly TRBD2 (5 bases). The DNA end lines up better with TRBJ2-7; the J call may be wrong. This CDR3 has 12 amino acids. CDR1 is LNHDA and CDR2 is SQIVND in the germline V gene (reference sequence). Here the CDR3 reads CASSTGNYEQYF. As DNA, the CDR3 is TGTGCCAGTAGTACGGGAAATTACGAGCAGTACTTC.